The rows below give T cell receptor beta chains drawn from one sample of a study of regulatory T cells in long-lasting Graves disease. In TCRdb, the multiplex PCR reads were re-called with MiXCR into one record per CDR3 protein. Here the sample spans fewer than 450,000 distinct CDR3 sequences, around 20% being singletons. The material sequenced was peripheral blood mononuclear cells (PBMCs), taken when the disease was refractory, from a patient treated with antithyroid drugs. Source of these receptors: a female donor with Graves disease. The CDR3 runs from the conserved cysteine through the conserved F or W. A D gene is named only where the DNA matches it firmly. Expanded clones get a size class; other rows say once, few or many, or leave the size out.

>-|-|TRBJ2-3|TRBV2
TGTGCCAGCAGTCAAAGCCCTAGCATAGATACGCAGTATTTT
CASSQSPSIDTQYF
>many|TRBD2|TRBJ2-3|TRBV28
TGTGCCAGCAGTCCACCCCCCGGGACTAGCGGAACAGATACGCAGTATTTT
CASSPPPGTSGTDTQYF
>-|-|TRBJ1-1|TRBV3-1
TGTGCCAGCAGCGTAGTAGCGGGGGGCGGTGAAGCTTTCTTT
CASSVVAGGGEAFF
>many|-|TRBJ1-6|TRBV20-1
TGCAGTGTCGCGTCCGGTAATTCACCCCTCCACTTT
CSVASGNSPLHF
>-|TRBD1|TRBJ1-5|TRBV18
TGTGCCAGCTCACCCTACAAGGGGACAGGGGTGGATCAGCCCCAGCATTTT
CASSPYKGTGVDQPQHF
>few|-|TRBJ1-1|TRBV28
TGTGCCAGCACCCCCCTGGAGGGCGCAGGGGCTGAAGTTTTCTTT
CASTPLEGAGAEVFF
>few|-|TRBJ2-7|TRBV6-1
TGTGCCAGCAGTAATCTCGGGACGGTCACCTACGAGCAGTACTTC
CASSNLGTVTYEQYF
>many|TRBD1|TRBJ1-2|TRBV27
TGTGCCAGCAGTTCGGACAGGTTTTCGTGGGACTATGGCTACACCTTC
CASSSDRFSWDYGYTF
>-|-|TRBJ2-7|TRBV7-8
TGTGCCAGCAGCGTACGAGGGGCAAGCTCCTACGAGCAGTACTTC
CASSVRGASSYEQYF
>many|-|TRBJ1-5|TRBV30
TGTGCCTGGAGTGTATACGGCACCCCTAGCAATCAGCCCCAGCATTTT
CAWSVYGTPSNQPQHF
>few|-|TRBJ1-4|TRBV5-5
TGTGCCAGCAGCCTGTCGTTTTCCAGGGCGACTAATGAAAAACTGTTTTTT
CASSLSFSRATNEKLFF
>-|-|TRBJ1-4|TRBV7-2
TGTGCCAGCAGTCATGGACCGTTTAGTGAAAAACTGTTTTTT
CASSHGPFSEKLFF
>many|-|TRBJ1-5|TRBV28
TGTGCCAGCAGTTACCTGGGTGGCAATCAGCCCCAGCATTTT
CASSYLGGNQPQHF
>many|-|TRBJ1-1|TRBV12-5
TGTGCTAGTGGCCTAGGGTCGACTGAAGCTTTCTTT
CASGLGSTEAFF
>many|TRBD2|TRBJ2-2|TRBV6-5
TGTGCCAGCAGTTACTCGGGAGGGAGTGGCACCGGGGAGCTGTTTTTT
CASSYSGGSGTGELFF
>few|-|TRBJ1-1|TRBV20-1
TGCAGGACGAAGGGGGGATGGACTGAAGCTTTCTTT
CRTKGGWTEAFF
>-|TRBD1|TRBJ2-7|TRBV20-1
TGCAGTGCCCGGCGCGGGACAGGGGGCGACGGGCAGTACTTC
CSARRGTGGDGQYF
>few|TRBD2|TRBJ2-1|TRBV7-2
TGTGCCAGCAGCTTAGTTGCGGGGGTATCCTACAATGAGCAGTTCTTC
CASSLVAGVSYNEQFF
>-|TRBD2|TRBJ2-2|TRBV6-1
TGTGCCAGCAGTGAAAAAGCGGGAGCAAGGAACACCGGGGAGCTGTTTTTT
CASSEKAGARNTGELFF
>-|-|TRBJ1-1|TRBV6-1
TGTGCCGGCAGTTACGGTCTCCTAATTAACACTGAAGCTTTCTTT
CAGSYGLLINTEAFF
>-|TRBD2|TRBJ2-2|TRBV28
TGTGCCAGCAGTTCTAGCGGGAGGCCGATCGGGGAGCTGTTTTTT
CASSSSGRPIGELFF
>once|-|TRBJ2-7|TRBV4-3
TGCGCCAGCAGCCAAGATTGGGGGATACCCGGCGAGCAGTACTTC
CASSQDWGIPGEQYF
>few|-|TRBJ2-7|TRBV27
TGTGCCAGCAGTTTATCAGGGGCCCACTACGAGCAGTACTTC
CASSLSGAHYEQYF
>-|-|TRBJ1-1|TRBV7-9
TGTGCCAGCAGCTCCCAGCTAGGGGTTACTGAAGCTTTCTTT
CASSSQLGVTEAFF
>few|TRBD1|TRBJ1-2|TRBV9
TGTGCCAGCAGCCCATGGACAGGGGGTGGCTATGGCTACACCTTC
CASSPWTGGGYGYTF
>few|TRBD2|TRBJ2-3|TRBV5-1
TGCGCCAGCAGCTTGGCACTAGCGGGGTACACAGATACGCAGTATTTT
CASSLALAGYTDTQYF
>-|-|TRBJ1-2|TRBV29-1
TGCAGCGTTGAAGCCCTTGTGGGGGGGGGCGTCTCGTATGGCTACACCTTC
CSVEALVGGGVSYGYTF
>few|TRBD1|TRBJ1-1|TRBV7-2
TGTGCCAGCAGCTTAAGTCGGGGACAGGGGGTTGAAGCTTTCTTT
CASSLSRGQGVEAFF
>once|TRBD2|TRBJ2-1|TRBV6-1
TGTGCCACGGCGGGGGGAGAGGTGGCTGAGCAGTTCTTC
CATAGGEVAEQFF
>-|-|TRBJ1-5|TRBV6-1
TGTGCCAGCAGTGAGGGAACGCCCCGGCCCCAGCATTTT
CASSEGTPRPQHF
>few|TRBD1|TRBJ1-1|TRBV3-1
TGTGCCAGCAGCCTACGACAGGGTATGAACACTGAAGCTTTCTTT
CASSLRQGMNTEAFF
>few|TRBD2|TRBJ2-5|TRBV12-3/TRBV12-4
TGTGCCAGCAGTTTAGCGGGGGGACTAGCGGAGCAAGAGACCCAGTACTTC
CASSLAGGLAEQETQYF
>few|TRBD1|TRBJ2-4|TRBV14
TGTGCCAGCAGCTGGACAGGAATAACCAAAAACATTCAGTACTTC
CASSWTGITKNIQYF